The T cell receptor beta chain described here comes from a study of response to subunit inactivated influenza vaccine. TCRdb reprocessed the RT-PCR reads via MiXCR and lists one record per CDR3 protein. The sample contains around 180,000 distinct CDR3 sequences, approximately 8.7% of which appear only once. Germline loops: CDR1 KGHSH, CDR2 LQKENI. The CDR3 extends over 13 amino acids. Trimming took 3 bases from V and 0 from J, leaving 6 bases between them. Specimen: non-naive T cells sorted from PBMCs, collected on the day of vaccination. The sequence derives from a man aged 50-60 years who received an inactivated influenza vaccine. The chain is built from TRBV18 and TRBJ2-7; D ambiguous. In nucleotides, the CDR3 is TGTGCCAGCTCACCCCACAGCTCCTACGAGCAGTACTTC. Translating gives CASSPHSSYEQYF.